This T cell receptor beta chain was profiled in a study of T cell responses to AZD1222 COVID-19 vaccine. Between the trimmed V and J ends, which lost 6 bases and 7 bases, there was a span of 15 bases. Germline V gives CDR1 MNHEY, CDR2 SMNVEV (reference sequence). The CDR3 totals 13 residues. Produced via immunoSEQ multiplex PCR; TCRdb's table is partial and in-frame only. Of 95,000 to 150,000 clones listed, approximately 88% are singletons. Findings and caveats of the study: Mostly white British, mostly female donors; authors suggested clonal diversity may be underestimated.

Note on this clone: Its antigen is not identified.

The receptor was isolated from an adult in good health. The rearrangement links TRBV27 to TRBJ1-2, with D uncertain. The source material was peripheral blood, sampled on day 0 of AZD1222 vaccination. As DNA, the CDR3 is TGTGCCAGCAGGGGTACTAAAGACTCTGGCTACACCTTC. Translation gives CASRGTKDSGYTF.